This is a list of T cell receptor beta chains from one sample in a study of human T cells and chemical hapten exposure. TCRdb recomputed calls from the RACE reads with MiXCR, one row per CDR3 protein. The data contain under 200,000 distinct CDR3 sequences, approximately 14% of them singletons. Sequenced here: whole blood, sampled in connection with sensitization to the hapten diphenylcyclopropenone (DPC). These receptors originate from a woman in her twenties or thirties with alopecia areata. Some clones in this sample may be carry-over from other donors' samples. Both conserved end residues are part of each CDR3. Fields, in order: clone size, D gene, V gene, J gene, CDR3 protein, CDR3 DNA. D genes are given only for firm matches. Rows give clone size only sometimes, using once, few, many, or a class for an expanded clone.

size: -; D: -; V: TRBV2; J: TRBJ2-5; CDR3: CASSEERETQYF; DNA: TGTGCCAGCAGTGAAGAGAGGGAGACCCAGTACTTC
size: -; D: -; V: TRBV7-9; J: TRBJ2-6; CDR3: CASSLGAAWANVLTF; DNA: TGTGCCAGCAGCTTAGGGGCTGCTTGGGCCAACGTCCTGACTTTC
size: few; D: -; V: TRBV28; J: TRBJ2-3; CDR3: CASSFRNPDTQYF; DNA: TGTGCCAGCAGTTTTCGTAACCCAGATACGCAGTATTTT
size: many; D: -; V: TRBV28; J: TRBJ1-1; CDR3: CASTGAVEAFF; DNA: TGTGCCAGCACAGGGGCCGTTGAAGCTTTCTTT
size: few; D: -; V: TRBV29-1; J: TRBJ1-2; CDR3: CSVQDGKSYGYTF; DNA: TGCAGCGTTCAAGATGGAAAAAGTTATGGCTACACCTTC
size: few; D: TRBD2; V: TRBV5-1; J: TRBJ2-2; CDR3: CASSLWTSGGAANTGELFF; DNA: TGCGCCAGCAGCCTTTGGACTAGCGGGGGCGCCGCGAACACCGGGGAGCTGTTTTTT
size: -; D: -; V: TRBV6-6; J: TRBJ2-1; CDR3: CASGGGPEQFF; DNA: TGTGCCAGCGGGGGCGGGCCCGAGCAGTTCTTC
size: few; D: -; V: TRBV5-4; J: TRBJ1-2; CDR3: CASSHQSSATSYTF; DNA: TGTGCCAGCAGCCACCAATCTTCGGCGACGAGCTACACCTTC
size: -; D: TRBD1; V: TRBV12-3/TRBV12-4; J: TRBJ2-4; CDR3: CASTPDRGRSKNIQYF; DNA: TGTGCCAGCACCCCCGACAGGGGAAGATCCAAAAACATTCAGTACTTC
size: -; D: -; V: TRBV6-5; J: TRBJ1-6; CDR3: CASSYVENSPLHF; DNA: TGTGCCAGCAGTTACGTCGAGAATTCACCCCTCCACTTT
size: -; D: TRBD1; V: TRBV14; J: TRBJ2-5; CDR3: CASSPRTGKETQYF; DNA: TGTGCCAGCAGCCCGAGGACAGGGAAAGAGACCCAGTACTTC
size: few; D: TRBD2; V: TRBV13; J: TRBJ2-7; CDR3: CASSSGTRGYEQYF; DNA: TGTGCCAGCAGCTCCGGGACTAGGGGTTACGAGCAGTACTTC
size: few; D: -; V: TRBV5-1; J: TRBJ2-2; CDR3: CASSLAPGKGGTGELFF; DNA: TGCGCCAGCAGCTTGGCTCCCGGGAAAGGGGGGACCGGGGAGCTGTTTTTT
size: few; D: -; V: TRBV20-1; J: TRBJ1-5; CDR3: CSARGESGTFNQPQHF; DNA: TGCAGTGCTAGAGGCGAATCCGGGACATTCAATCAGCCCCAGCATTTT
size: -; D: -; V: TRBV5-1; J: TRBJ2-7; CDR3: CASSLGTRHEQYF; DNA: TGCGCCAGCAGCTTGGGGACACGCCACGAGCAGTACTTC
size: -; D: -; V: TRBV4-2; J: TRBJ2-3; CDR3: CASSLEVGGTDTQYF; DNA: TGTGCCAGCAGCCTCGAAGTCGGGGGCACAGATACGCAGTATTTT
size: many; D: -; V: TRBV20-1; J: TRBJ1-5; CDR3: CSARRGGSNQPQHF; DNA: TGCAGTGCTAGGAGGGGAGGGAGCAATCAGCCCCAGCATTTT
size: -; D: TRBD1; V: TRBV5-1; J: TRBJ2-7; CDR3: CASSYQGDSYEQYF; DNA: TGCGCCAGCAGTTATCAGGGGGACTCCTACGAGCAGTACTTC
size: -; D: TRBD1; V: TRBV19; J: TRBJ2-1; CDR3: CASSRFETGTNEQFF; DNA: TGTGCCAGTAGTAGATTTGAGACAGGGACCAATGAGCAGTTCTTC
size: many; D: -; V: TRBV7-2; J: TRBJ1-1; CDR3: CASSLGLMNTEAFF; DNA: TGTGCCAGCAGCTTAGGGCTAATGAACACTGAAGCTTTCTTT
size: few; D: -; V: TRBV28; J: TRBJ2-7; CDR3: CASSLKGLSYEQYF; DNA: TGTGCCAGCAGTTTAAAGGGGTTATCCTACGAGCAGTACTTC
size: few; D: -; V: TRBV12-3/TRBV12-4; J: TRBJ1-2; CDR3: CASTPQGINYGYTF; DNA: TGTGCCAGCACTCCTCAGGGTATTAACTATGGCTACACCTTC
size: few; D: -; V: TRBV2; J: TRBJ1-2; CDR3: CASSVDSNYGYTF; DNA: TGTGCCAGCAGCGTAGACAGTAACTATGGCTACACCTTC
size: -; D: -; V: TRBV27; J: TRBJ2-7; CDR3: CASSGGRDPIEQYF; DNA: TGTGCCAGCAGTGGGGGGCGGGACCCCATCGAGCAGTACTTC